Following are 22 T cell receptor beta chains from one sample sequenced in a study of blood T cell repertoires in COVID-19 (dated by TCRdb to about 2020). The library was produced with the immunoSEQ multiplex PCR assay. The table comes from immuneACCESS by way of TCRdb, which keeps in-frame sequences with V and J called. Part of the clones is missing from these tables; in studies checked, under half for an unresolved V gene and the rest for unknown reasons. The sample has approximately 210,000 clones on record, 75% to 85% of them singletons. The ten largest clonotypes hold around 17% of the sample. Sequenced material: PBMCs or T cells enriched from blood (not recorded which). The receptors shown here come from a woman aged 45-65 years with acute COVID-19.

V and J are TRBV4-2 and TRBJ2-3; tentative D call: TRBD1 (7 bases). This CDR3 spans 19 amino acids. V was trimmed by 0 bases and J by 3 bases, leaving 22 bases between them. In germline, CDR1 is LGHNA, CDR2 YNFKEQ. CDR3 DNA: TGTGCCAGCAGCCAAGATGGGGGGCCCCGGGACAGCGGGACAGATACGCAGTATTTT. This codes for CASSQDGGPRDSGTDTQYF.

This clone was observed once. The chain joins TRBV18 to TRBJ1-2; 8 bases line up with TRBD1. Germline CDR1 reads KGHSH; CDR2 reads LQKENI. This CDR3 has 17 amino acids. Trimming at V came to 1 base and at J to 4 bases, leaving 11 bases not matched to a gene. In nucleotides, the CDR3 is TGTGCCAGCTCACCACTTCCCTCGCAGGGGGCGTCCTATGGCTACACCTTC. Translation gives CASSPLPSQGASYGYTF.

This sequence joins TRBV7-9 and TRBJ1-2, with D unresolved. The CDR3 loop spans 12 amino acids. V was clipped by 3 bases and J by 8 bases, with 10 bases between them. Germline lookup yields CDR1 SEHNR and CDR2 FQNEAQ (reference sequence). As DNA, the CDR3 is TGTGCCAGCAGCTTTCGGGGTGTCGGCTACACCTTC. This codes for CASSFRGVGYTF. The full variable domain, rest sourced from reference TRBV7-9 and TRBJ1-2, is DTGVSQNPRHKITKRGQNVTFRCDPISEHNRLYWYRQTLGQGPEFLTYFQNEAQLEKSRLLSDRFSAERPKGSFSTLEIQRTEQGDSAMYLCASSFRGVGYTFGSGTRLTVV.

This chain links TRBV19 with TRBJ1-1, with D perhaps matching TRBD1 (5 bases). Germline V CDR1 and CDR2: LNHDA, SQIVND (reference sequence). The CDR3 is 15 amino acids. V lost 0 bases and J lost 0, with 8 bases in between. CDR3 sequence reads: CASSIETDLNTEAFF. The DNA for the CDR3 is TGTGCCAGTAGTATAGAGACAGACCTGAACACTGAAGCTTTCTTT.

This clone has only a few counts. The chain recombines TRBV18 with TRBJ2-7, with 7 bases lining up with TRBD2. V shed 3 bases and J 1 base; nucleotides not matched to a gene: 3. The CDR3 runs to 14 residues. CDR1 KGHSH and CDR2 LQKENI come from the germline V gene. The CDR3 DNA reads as TGTGCCAGCTCACCTTCGGGGGGTTCCTACGAGCAGTACGTC. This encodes CASSPSGGSYEQYV.

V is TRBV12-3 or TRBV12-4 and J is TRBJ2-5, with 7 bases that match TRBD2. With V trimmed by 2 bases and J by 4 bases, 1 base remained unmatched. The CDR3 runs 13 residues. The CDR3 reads CASSLTSVETQYF. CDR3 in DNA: TGTGCCAGCAGTTTAACTAGCGTAGAGACCCAGTACTTC.

The CDR3 here is CASSFGSSYEQYV. CDR3 bases: TGTGCCAGCAGCTTCGGGAGCTCCTACGAGCAGTACGTC. The V call is TRBV7-8, the J call TRBJ2-7; TRBD2 is a possible D gene (6 bases). V shed 3 bases and J shed 0 bases, with 6 bases lying between them. From germline, CDR1 is SGHVS and CDR2 FQNEAQ. CDR3 size: 13 residues.

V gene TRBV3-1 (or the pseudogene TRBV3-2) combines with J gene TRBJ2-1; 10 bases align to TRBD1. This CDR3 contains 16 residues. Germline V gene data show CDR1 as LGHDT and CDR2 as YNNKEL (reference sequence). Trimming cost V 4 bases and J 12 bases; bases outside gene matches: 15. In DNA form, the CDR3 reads TGTGCCAGCAGCCCGCGGGACAGGGGTTCTACTTCGGGGCAGTTCTTC. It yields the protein CASSPRDRGSTSGQFF.

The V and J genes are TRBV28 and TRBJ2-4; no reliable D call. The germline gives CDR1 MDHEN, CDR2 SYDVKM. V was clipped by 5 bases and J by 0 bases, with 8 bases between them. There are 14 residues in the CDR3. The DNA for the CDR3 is TGTGCCAGCAGTGTTTTATCAGCCAAAAACATTCAGTACTTC. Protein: CASSVLSAKNIQYF.

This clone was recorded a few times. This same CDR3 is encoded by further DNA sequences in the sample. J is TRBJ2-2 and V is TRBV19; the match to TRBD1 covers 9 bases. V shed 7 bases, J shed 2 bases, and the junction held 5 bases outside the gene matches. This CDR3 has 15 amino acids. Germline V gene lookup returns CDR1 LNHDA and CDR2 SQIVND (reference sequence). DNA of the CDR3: TGTGCCAGTACCGCGGGACAGGGAAACACCGGGGAGCTGTTTTTT. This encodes CASTAGQGNTGELFF.

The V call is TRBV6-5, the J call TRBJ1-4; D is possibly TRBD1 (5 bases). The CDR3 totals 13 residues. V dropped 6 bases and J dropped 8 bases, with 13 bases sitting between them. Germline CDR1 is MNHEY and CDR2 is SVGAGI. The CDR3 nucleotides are TGTGCCAGCAGAGCCGCAGGGATAGAAAAACTGTTTTTT. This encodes CASRAAGIEKLFF.

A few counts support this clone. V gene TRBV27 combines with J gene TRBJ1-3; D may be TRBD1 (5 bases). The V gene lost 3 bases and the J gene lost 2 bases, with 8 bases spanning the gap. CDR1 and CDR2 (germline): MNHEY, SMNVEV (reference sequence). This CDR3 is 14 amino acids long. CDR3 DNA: TGTGCCAGCAGTTTTTCGGGGGCTGGAAACACCATATATTTT. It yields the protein CASSFSGAGNTIYF.

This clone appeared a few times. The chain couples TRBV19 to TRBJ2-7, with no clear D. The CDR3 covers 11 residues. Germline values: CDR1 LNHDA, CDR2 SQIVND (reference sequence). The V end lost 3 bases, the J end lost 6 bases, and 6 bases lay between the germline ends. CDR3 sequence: CASSIGGEQYV. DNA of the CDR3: TGTGCCAGTAGTATCGGCGGCGAGCAGTACGTC.

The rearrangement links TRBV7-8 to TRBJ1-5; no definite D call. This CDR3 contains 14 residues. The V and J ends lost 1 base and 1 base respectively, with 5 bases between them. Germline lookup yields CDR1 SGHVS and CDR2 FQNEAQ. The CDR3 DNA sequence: TGTGCCAGCAGCTTAGGCCGGAGCAATCAGCCCCAGCATTTT. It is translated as CASSLGRSNQPQHF.

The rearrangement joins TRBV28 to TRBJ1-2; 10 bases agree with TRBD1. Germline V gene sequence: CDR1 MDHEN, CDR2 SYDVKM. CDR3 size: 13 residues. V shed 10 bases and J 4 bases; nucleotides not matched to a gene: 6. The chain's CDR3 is CATRTGGTYGYTF. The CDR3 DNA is TGTGCCACCAGGACAGGGGGGACCTATGGCTACACCTTC.

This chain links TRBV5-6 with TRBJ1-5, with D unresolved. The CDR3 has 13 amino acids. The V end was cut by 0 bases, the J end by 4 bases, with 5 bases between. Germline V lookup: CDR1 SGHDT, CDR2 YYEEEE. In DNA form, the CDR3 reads TGTGCCAGCAGCTTGGACAGAAATCAGCCCCAGCATTTT. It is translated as CASSLDRNQPQHF.

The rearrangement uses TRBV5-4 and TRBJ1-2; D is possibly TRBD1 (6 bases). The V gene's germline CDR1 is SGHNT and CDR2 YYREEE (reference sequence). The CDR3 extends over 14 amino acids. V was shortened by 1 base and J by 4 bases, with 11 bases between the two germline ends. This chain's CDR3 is CASSLRGIAYGYTF. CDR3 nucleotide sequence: TGTGCCAGCAGCTTGAGGGGGATTGCCTATGGCTACACCTTC.

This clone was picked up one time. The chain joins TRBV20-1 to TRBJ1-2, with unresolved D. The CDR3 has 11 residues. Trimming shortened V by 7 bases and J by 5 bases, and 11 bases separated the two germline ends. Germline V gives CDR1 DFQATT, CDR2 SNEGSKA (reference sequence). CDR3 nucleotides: TGCAGTGGGACTTTAGGGTATGGCTACACCTTC. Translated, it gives CSGTLGYGYTF.

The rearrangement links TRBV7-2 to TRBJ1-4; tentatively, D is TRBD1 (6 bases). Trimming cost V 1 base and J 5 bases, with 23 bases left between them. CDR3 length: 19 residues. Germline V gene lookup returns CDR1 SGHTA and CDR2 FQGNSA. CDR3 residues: CASSLGQTQLGGANEKLFF. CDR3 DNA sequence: TGTGCCAGCAGCTTAGGCCAAACCCAATTAGGGGGGGCAAATGAAAAACTGTTTTTT.

CDR3 bases: TGTGCCAGCAGCTTGGACAGAGTGGAAAAACTGTTTTTT. Encoded protein: CASSLDRVEKLFF. V gene TRBV28 combines with J gene TRBJ1-4, with D perhaps matching TRBD1 (6 bases). Trimming left V 6 bases short and J 8 bases short, with 13 bases between. The CDR3 sequence is 13 residues long. Germline values: CDR1 MDHEN, CDR2 SYDVKM.

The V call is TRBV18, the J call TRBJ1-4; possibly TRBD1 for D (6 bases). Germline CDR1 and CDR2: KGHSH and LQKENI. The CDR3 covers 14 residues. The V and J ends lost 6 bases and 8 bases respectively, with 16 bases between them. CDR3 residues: CASSRTVGSEKLFF. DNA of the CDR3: TGTGCCAGCTCCCGGACAGTGGGTTCCGAAAAACTGTTTTTT.

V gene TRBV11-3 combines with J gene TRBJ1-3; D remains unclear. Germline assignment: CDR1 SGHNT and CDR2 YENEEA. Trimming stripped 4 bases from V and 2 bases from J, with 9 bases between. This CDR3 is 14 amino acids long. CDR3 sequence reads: CASSSGPTGNTIYF. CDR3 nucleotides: TGTGCCAGCAGCTCAGGCCCGACTGGAAACACCATATATTTT.